The 18 T cell receptor beta chains reported below all come from one sample, sequenced in a study of T cell responses to AZD1222 COVID-19 vaccine. The table came from immunoSEQ multiplex PCR; TCRdb's copy has only in-frame clones and leaves some out. In the table there are some 150,000 clones, approximately 93% of which are singletons. Specimen: peripheral blood, collected on day 0 of AZD1222 vaccination. The source of these receptors is an adult in good health.

The chain combines TRBV2 with TRBJ2-1; 7 bases fit TRBD1. The CDR3 is 14 residues long. The germline V gene encodes CDR1 SNHLY and CDR2 FYNNEI. V gave up 5 bases and J gave up 8 bases; unmatched junction bases: 9. The CDR3 nucleotides are TGTGCCAGCAGTTTTAGGGGGCAAACCGATGAGCAGTTCTTC. As protein: CASSFRGQTDEQFF.

This chain links TRBV4-2 with TRBJ2-2; TRBD2 matches at 9 bases. Per germline, CDR1 LGHNA and CDR2 YNFKEQ. V gave up 6 bases and J gave up 1 base; unmatched junction bases: 6. There are 16 residues in the CDR3. The chain's CDR3 is CASSIAGAGNTGELFF. For the CDR3, the DNA is TGTGCCAGCAGTATAGCGGGGGCCGGGAACACCGGGGAGCTGTTTTTT.

V gene TRBV12-3 or TRBV12-4 combines with J gene TRBJ2-1; D gene uncertain. V was trimmed by 5 bases and J by 11 bases, leaving 10 bases between them. The CDR3 runs 11 residues. The CDR3 DNA sequence: TGTGCCAGCAGTCTAAGAAAACAGCAGTTCTTC. Its protein is CASSLRKQQFF.

V is TRBV3-1 (or the pseudogene TRBV3-2) and J is TRBJ1-4; TRBD1 aligns across 7 bases. This CDR3 comprises 16 residues. V lost 6 bases and J lost 6; bases outside the gene matches: 13. Germline assignment: CDR1 LGHDT and CDR2 YNNKEL (reference sequence). CDR3 coding DNA: TGTGCCAGCAGTTGGGGTACTAAGGGGGCTTATGAAAAACTGTTTTTT. Translated, it gives CASSWGTKGAYEKLFF.

This clone was counted between two and nine times. This sequence joins TRBV7-9 and TRBJ2-5; D is unclear. Germline V gene sequence: CDR1 SEHNR, CDR2 FQNEAQ (reference sequence). V shed 4 bases and J shed 5 bases, with 11 bases lying between them. This CDR3 comprises 13 residues. The CDR3 is CASSYESLETQYF. CDR3 nucleotide sequence: TGTGCCAGCAGCTACGAGTCACTCGAGACCCAGTACTTC. The variable domain in full, completed from reference TRBV7-9 and TRBJ2-5, reads DTGVSQNPRHKITKRGQNVTFRCDPISEHNRLYWYRQTLGQGPEFLTYFQNEAQLEKSRLLSDRFSAERPKGSFSTLEIQRTEQGDSAMYLCASSYESLETQYFGPGTRLLVL.

The chain recombines TRBV4-1 with TRBJ1-2; D remains unclear. Germline V gene lookup returns CDR1 MGHRA and CDR2 YSYEKL. The V and J ends lost 0 bases and 4 bases respectively, with 12 bases between them. CDR3 length: 15 residues. Here the CDR3 reads CASSQDNHIPYGYTF. In nucleotides, the CDR3 is TGCGCCAGCAGCCAAGATAATCACATTCCCTATGGCTACACCTTC.

The chain has TRBV3-1 (or the pseudogene TRBV3-2) and TRBJ1-6, with 8 bases matching TRBD1. Germline assignment: CDR1 LGHDT and CDR2 YNNKEL (reference sequence). Losses at the gene ends were 4 bases for V and 9 bases for J; bases not matched to a gene: 8. CDR3 length equals 15 residues. CDR3 protein: CASSLRTGLGSPLHF. In DNA form, the CDR3 reads TGTGCCAGCAGCCTCCGGACAGGGCTAGGTTCACCCCTCCACTTT.

The genes are TRBV18 and TRBJ1-2; D might be TRBD1 (5 bases). V lost 1 base to trimming and J lost 6 bases, with 12 bases between them. The CDR3 has 14 residues. CDR1 and CDR2 from the germline V gene are KGHSH and LQKENI. DNA of the CDR3: TGTGCCAGCTCACCACGCGGGACTCCAGATGGCTACACCTTC. Protein sequence: CASSPRGTPDGYTF.

The CDR3 region has the DNA TGTGCCAGCAGCTTACGGGGGGATGAAAAACTGTTTTTT. It yields the protein CASSLRGDEKLFF. The gene calls are TRBV7-9 and TRBJ1-4; maybe TRBD1 (5 bases). V was pared by 2 bases and J by 6 bases, with 7 bases between. The germline V gene has CDR1 SEHNR and CDR2 FQNEAQ (reference sequence). The CDR3 runs 13 residues.

This clone is a singleton in its sample. The chain links TRBV10-3 to TRBJ2-1, with D perhaps matching TRBD2 (7 bases). The V and J ends lost 6 bases and 8 bases respectively, with 14 bases between them. This CDR3 is built from 13 residues. The germline V gene encodes CDR1 ENHRY and CDR2 SYGVKD. CDR3 bases: TGTGCCATCAGGGCCCCGGGGGGCCATGAGCAGTTCTTC. It encodes CAIRAPGGHEQFF.

The gene calls are TRBV5-1 and TRBJ2-5; D could derive from TRBD1 or TRBD2 (5 bases each). The length of the CDR3 is 15 residues. The V and J ends lost 2 bases and 2 bases respectively, with 13 bases between them. Germline CDR1 reads SGHRS; CDR2 reads YFSETQ. The CDR3 sequence is CASSLRDPTQETQYF. The CDR3 nucleotides read TGCGCCAGCAGCTTAAGGGACCCAACTCAAGAGACCCAGTACTTC.

The V gene is TRBV4-2, the J gene TRBJ2-7; D gene unclear. The CDR3 is 14 amino acids. Germline V gene lookup returns CDR1 LGHNA and CDR2 YNFKEQ. V lost 1 base to trimming and J lost 7 bases, with 14 bases between them. The CDR3 loop is CASSQVGPTEEQYF. Here the CDR3 DNA reads TGTGCCAGCAGCCAAGTAGGCCCTACAGAAGAGCAGTACTTC.

The rearrangement links TRBV12-3 or TRBV12-4 to TRBJ1-2; perhaps TRBD1 as D (5 bases). This CDR3 is built from 13 residues. The V gene lost 6 bases and the J gene lost 8 bases, with 16 bases spanning the gap. The CDR3 nucleotides are TGTGCCAGCAGCCCAGGGTTGGGTTGGGGCTACACCTTC. Protein: CASSPGLGWGYTF.

This clone was found once. In DNA, the CDR3 is TGTGCCACCAGTCAGACAGGGATCAATCAGCCCCAGCATTTT. Translation gives CATSQTGINQPQHF. V is TRBV24-1 and J is TRBJ1-5, with 7 bases fitting TRBD1. Per germline, CDR1 KGHDR and CDR2 SFDVKD. CDR3 length equals 14 residues. The trim removed 6 bases at V and 3 bases at J, leaving 4 bases unmatched.

The chain joins TRBV2 to TRBJ1-2; D unclear. Germline V gene sequence: CDR1 SNHLY, CDR2 FYNNEI. This CDR3 is built from 12 residues. Trimming removed 7 bases from V and 4 bases from J, with 10 bases in between. The CDR3 here is CASTPAAYGYTF. The CDR3, as DNA: TGTGCCAGCACCCCAGCGGCCTATGGCTACACCTTC. The full variable domain, rest sourced from reference TRBV2 and TRBJ1-2, is EPEVTQTPSHQVTQMGQEVILRCVPISNHLYFYWYRQILGQKVEFLVSFYNNEISEKSEIFDDQFSVERPDGSNFTLKIRSTKLEDSAMYFCASTPAAYGYTFGSGTRLTVV.

J is TRBJ1-5 and V is TRBV12-3 or TRBV12-4; tentative D call: TRBD1 (5 bases). This CDR3 comprises 13 residues. Trimming stripped 7 bases from V and 9 bases from J, with 16 bases between. CDR3 residues: CASTWGRMAPQHF. The CDR3 coding sequence is TGTGCCAGCACGTGGGGCAGGATGGCGCCCCAGCATTTT.

V and J are TRBV6-6 and TRBJ1-6; 8 positions agree with TRBD1. J gave up 4 bases and V 11 bases, and 1 base lay outside the gene matches. Germline V gene lookup returns CDR1 MNHNY and CDR2 SVGAGI (reference sequence). CDR3 length: 12 amino acids. This CDR3 is CAGQGYNSPLHF. The CDR3 DNA sequence: TGTGCCGGACAGGGTTATAATTCACCCCTCCACTTT.

V and J are TRBV7-9 and TRBJ2-3; TRBD1 agrees at 10 bases. The V and J ends lost 2 bases and 4 bases, in that order; junction bases with no gene match: 3. Germline V gene sequence: CDR1 SEHNR, CDR2 FQNEAQ (reference sequence). The CDR3 has 15 amino acids. The CDR3 DNA follows: TGTGCCAGCAGCTTATGGACAGGGGGTTCAGATACGCAGTATTTT. Protein product: CASSLWTGGSDTQYF.